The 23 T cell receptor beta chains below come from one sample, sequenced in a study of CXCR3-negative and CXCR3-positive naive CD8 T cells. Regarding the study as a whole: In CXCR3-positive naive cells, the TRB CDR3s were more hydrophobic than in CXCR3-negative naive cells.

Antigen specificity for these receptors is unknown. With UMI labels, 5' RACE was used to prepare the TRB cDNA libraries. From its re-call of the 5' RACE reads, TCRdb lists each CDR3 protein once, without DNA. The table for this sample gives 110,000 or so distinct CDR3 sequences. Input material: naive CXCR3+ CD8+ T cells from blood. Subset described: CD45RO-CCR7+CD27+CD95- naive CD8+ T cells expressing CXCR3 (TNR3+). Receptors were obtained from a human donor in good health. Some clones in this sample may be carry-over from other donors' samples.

The CDR3 protein is CATSRALGANTDTQYF. This chain links TRBV15 with TRBJ2-3. The CDR3 sequence is 16 residues long. The germline CDR1 and CDR2 sequences are LNHNV and YYDKDF (reference sequence).

The CDR3 protein is CASSFPKGYHPEQYF. The gene calls are TRBV28 and TRBJ2-7. Looked up from germline, CDR1 is MDHEN and CDR2 is SYDVKM. CDR3 length equals 15 residues.

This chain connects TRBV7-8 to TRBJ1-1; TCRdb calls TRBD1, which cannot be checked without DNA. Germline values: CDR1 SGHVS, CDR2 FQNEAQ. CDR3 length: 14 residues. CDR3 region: CANSLQGIGTEAFF.

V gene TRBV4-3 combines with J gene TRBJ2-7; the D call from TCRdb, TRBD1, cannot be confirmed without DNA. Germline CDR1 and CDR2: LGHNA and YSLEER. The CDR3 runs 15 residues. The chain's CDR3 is CASSREVDRAYEQYF.

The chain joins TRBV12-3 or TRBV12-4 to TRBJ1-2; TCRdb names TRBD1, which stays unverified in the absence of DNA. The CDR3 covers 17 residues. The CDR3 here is CASSLEPPGTGSNGYTF.

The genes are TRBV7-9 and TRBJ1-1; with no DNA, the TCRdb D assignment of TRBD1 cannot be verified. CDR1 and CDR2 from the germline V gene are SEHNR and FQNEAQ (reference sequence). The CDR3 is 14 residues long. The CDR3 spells CASSLGQGVGEAFF. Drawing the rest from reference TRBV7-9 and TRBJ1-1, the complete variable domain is DTGVSQNPRHKITKRGQNVTFRCDPISEHNRLYWYRQTLGQGPEFLTYFQNEAQLEKSRLLSDRFSAERPKGSFSTLEIQRTEQGDSAMYLCASSLGQGVGEAFFGQGTRLTVV.

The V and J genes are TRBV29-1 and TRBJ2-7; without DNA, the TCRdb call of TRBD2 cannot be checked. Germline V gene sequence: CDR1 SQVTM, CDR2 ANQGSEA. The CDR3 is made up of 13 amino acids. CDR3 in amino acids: CSAGLAADYEQYF.

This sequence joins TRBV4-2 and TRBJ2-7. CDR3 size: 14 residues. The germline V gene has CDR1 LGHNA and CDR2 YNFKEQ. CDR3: CASSPPEIGYEQYF.

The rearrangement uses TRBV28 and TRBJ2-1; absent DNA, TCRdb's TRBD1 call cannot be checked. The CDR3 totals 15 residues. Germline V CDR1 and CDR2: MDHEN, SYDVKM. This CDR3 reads CASNLGHGTYNEQFF.

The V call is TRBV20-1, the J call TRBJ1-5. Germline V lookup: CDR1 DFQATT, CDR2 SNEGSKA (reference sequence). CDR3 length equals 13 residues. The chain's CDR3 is CSARDREGQPQHF.

Here the CDR3 reads CISVSEAVREAGETQYF. V is TRBV7-5 and J is TRBJ2-5; TCRdb's assignment of TRBD2 cannot be checked, as there is no DNA. TRBV7-5 is recorded as a pseudogene. The CDR3 consists of 17 residues.

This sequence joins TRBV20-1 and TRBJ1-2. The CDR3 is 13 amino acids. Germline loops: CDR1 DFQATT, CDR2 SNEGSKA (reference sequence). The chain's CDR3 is CSARDQYDYGYTF.

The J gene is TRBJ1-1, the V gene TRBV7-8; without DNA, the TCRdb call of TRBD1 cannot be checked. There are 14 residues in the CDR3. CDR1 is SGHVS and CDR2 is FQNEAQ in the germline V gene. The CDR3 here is CASSLAPQNTEAFF.

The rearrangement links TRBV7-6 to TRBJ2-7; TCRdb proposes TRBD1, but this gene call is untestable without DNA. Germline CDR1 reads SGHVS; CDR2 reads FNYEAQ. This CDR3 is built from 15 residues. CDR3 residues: CASSLEGQGGYEQYF.

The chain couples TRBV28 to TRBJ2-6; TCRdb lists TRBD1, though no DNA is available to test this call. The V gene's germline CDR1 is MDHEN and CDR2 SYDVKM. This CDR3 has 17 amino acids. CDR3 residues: CAGNTPSSSSGANVLTF.

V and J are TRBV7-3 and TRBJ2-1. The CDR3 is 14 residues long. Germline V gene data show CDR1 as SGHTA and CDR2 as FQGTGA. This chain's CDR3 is CASSLLGFVPSEFF.

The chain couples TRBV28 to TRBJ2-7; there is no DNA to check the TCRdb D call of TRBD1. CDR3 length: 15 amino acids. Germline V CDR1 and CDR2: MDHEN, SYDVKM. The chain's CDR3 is CASSFPGGYFYEQYF.

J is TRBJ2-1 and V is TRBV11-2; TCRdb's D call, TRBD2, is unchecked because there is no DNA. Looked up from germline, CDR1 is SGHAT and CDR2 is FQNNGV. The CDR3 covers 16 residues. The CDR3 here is CASSLVGLSSYNEQFF.

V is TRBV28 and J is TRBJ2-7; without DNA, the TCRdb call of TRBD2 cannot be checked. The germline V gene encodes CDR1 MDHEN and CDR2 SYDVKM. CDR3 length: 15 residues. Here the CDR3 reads CASSFGLAGRYEQYF.

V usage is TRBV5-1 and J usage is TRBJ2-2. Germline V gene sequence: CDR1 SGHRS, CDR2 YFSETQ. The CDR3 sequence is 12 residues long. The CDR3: CASSLGLGELFF.

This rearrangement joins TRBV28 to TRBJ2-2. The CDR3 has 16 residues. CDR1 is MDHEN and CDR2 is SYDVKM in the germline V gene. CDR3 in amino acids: CASSLRSLYLTGELFF.

CDR3: CASSFSTGDTDTQYF. The chain couples TRBV12-3 or TRBV12-4 to TRBJ2-3; TCRdb designates TRBD1, a call that cannot be tested without DNA. The CDR3 extends over 15 amino acids.

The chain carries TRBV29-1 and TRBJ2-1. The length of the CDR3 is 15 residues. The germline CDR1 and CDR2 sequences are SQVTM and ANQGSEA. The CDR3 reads CSVEGVGITYNEQFF.